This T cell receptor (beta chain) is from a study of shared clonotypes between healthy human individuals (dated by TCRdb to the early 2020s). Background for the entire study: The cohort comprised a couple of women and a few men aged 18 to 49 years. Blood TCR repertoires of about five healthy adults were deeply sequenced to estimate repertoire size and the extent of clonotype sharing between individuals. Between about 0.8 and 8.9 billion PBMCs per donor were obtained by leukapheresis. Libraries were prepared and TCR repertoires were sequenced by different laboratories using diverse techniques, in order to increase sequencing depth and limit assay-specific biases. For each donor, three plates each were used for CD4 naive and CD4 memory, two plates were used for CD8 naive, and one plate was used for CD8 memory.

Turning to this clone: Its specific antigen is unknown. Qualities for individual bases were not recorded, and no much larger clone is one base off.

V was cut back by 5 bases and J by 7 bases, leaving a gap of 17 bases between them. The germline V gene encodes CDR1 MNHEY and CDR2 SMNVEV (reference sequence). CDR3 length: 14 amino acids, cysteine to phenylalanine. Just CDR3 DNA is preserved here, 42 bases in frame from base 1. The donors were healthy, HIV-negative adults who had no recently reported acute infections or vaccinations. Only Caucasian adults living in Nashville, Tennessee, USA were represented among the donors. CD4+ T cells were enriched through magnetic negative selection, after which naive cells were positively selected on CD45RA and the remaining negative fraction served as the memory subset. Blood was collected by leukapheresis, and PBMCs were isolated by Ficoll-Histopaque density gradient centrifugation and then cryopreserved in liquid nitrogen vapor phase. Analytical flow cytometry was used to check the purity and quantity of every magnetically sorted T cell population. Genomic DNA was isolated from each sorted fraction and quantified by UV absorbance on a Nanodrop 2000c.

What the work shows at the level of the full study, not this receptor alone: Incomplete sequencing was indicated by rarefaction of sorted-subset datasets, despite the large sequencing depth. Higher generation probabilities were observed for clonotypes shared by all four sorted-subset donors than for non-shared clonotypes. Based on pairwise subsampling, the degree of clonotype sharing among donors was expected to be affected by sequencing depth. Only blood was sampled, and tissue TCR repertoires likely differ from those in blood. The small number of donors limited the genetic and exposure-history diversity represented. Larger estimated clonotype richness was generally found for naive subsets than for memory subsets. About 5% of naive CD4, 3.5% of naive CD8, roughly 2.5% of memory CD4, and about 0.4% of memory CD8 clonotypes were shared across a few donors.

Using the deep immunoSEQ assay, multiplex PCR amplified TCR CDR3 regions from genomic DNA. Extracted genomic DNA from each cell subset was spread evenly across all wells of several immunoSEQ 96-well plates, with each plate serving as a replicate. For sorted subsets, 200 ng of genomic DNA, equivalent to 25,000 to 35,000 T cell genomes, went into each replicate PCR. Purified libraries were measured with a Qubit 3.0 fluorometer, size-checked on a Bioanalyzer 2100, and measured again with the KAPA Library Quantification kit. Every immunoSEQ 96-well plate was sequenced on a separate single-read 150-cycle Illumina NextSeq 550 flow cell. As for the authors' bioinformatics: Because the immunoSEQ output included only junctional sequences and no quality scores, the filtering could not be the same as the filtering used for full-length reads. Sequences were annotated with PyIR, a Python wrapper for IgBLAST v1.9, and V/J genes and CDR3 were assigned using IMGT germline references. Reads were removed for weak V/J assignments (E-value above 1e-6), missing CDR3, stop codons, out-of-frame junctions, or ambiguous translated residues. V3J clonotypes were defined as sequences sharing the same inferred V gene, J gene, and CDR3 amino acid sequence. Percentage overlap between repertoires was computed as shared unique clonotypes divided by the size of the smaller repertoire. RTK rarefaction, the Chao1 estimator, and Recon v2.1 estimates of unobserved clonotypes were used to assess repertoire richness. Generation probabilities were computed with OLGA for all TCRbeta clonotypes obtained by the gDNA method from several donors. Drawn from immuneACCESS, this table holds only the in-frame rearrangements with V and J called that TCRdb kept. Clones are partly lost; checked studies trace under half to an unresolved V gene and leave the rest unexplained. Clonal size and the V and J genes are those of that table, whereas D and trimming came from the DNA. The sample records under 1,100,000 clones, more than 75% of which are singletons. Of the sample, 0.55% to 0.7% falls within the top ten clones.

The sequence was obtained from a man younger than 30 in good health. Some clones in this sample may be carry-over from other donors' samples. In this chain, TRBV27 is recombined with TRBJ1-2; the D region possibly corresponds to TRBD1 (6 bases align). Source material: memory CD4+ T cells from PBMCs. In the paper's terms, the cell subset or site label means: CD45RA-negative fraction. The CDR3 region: CASSPRQQGRGYTF. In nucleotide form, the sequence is TGTGCCAGCAGTCCGAGGCAACAGGGCCGTGGCTACACCTTC.